A selection of T cell receptor beta chains follows, all from one sample in a study of blood T cell repertoires in COVID-19. Only in-frame clones appear in the TCRdb table, and some are missing; sequencing was by immunoSEQ multiplex PCR. Here the sample spans 250,000 to 300,000 clones, about 76% being singletons. Sequencing was carried out using peripheral blood. The receptors derive from a woman in her sixties or seventies with active or convalescent COVID-19. Both conserved end residues are trimmed from each CDR3. The D gene is left open where the match is weak.

V gene: TRBV6-4; D gene: TRBD1; J gene: TRBJ2-1; CDR3 protein: ASSDSGTAGGGEQF
V gene: TRBV7-3; D gene: -; J gene: TRBJ1-1; CDR3 protein: ASSPQGITEAF
V gene: TRBV18; D gene: -; J gene: TRBJ1-5; CDR3 protein: ASSPPSLADQPQH
V gene: TRBV7-2; D gene: TRBD1; J gene: TRBJ2-2; CDR3 protein: ASRLRTGGGGELF
V gene: TRBV5-1; D gene: -; J gene: TRBJ1-2; CDR3 protein: ASSLGTTSGYT
V gene: TRBV7-9; D gene: TRBD2; J gene: TRBJ2-3; CDR3 protein: ASSLGPRLADTDTQY
V gene: TRBV18; D gene: TRBD1; J gene: TRBJ1-1; CDR3 protein: ASSQKAQGVVIDTEAF
V gene: TRBV29-1; D gene: TRBD2; J gene: TRBJ2-5; CDR3 protein: SVTGGRYQETQY
V gene: TRBV11-3; D gene: -; J gene: TRBJ2-3; CDR3 protein: ASSLNTWGGSTDTQY
V gene: TRBV7-2; D gene: TRBD2; J gene: TRBJ2-1; CDR3 protein: ASSRLAGGAYNEQF
V gene: TRBV5-1; D gene: TRBD1; J gene: TRBJ1-1; CDR3 protein: ASSPQGGISEAF
V gene: TRBV5-4; D gene: TRBD2; J gene: TRBJ2-3; CDR3 protein: ASSSGLAGSTDTQY
V gene: TRBV25-1; D gene: -; J gene: TRBJ1-5; CDR3 protein: ASSDSRTVFSNQPQH
V gene: TRBV6-5; D gene: -; J gene: TRBJ2-1; CDR3 protein: ASSYSRRGHNEQF
V gene: TRBV6-6; D gene: -; J gene: TRBJ1-5; CDR3 protein: ASSYSRDGADQPQH
V gene: TRBV6-4; D gene: -; J gene: TRBJ1-5; CDR3 protein: ASSERAGGQPQH
V gene: TRBV19; D gene: TRBD1; J gene: TRBJ1-5; CDR3 protein: ASSIGGTVYQPQH
V gene: TRBV19; D gene: -; J gene: TRBJ1-1; CDR3 protein: ASRLGVYTEAF
V gene: TRBV2; D gene: -; J gene: TRBJ1-2; CDR3 protein: ASSPDNYFNYGYT
V gene: TRBV20-1; D gene: TRBD2; J gene: TRBJ2-5; CDR3 protein: SARGARGGQETQY
V gene: TRBV10-3; D gene: -; J gene: TRBJ1-2; CDR3 protein: AISENLGANYGYT
V gene: TRBV5-1; D gene: TRBD1; J gene: TRBJ2-5; CDR3 protein: ASSFLGQGLETQY
V gene: TRBV16; D gene: TRBD1; J gene: TRBJ1-2; CDR3 protein: ASSPWTGGSLPT
V gene: TRBV5-1; D gene: TRBD2; J gene: TRBJ2-1; CDR3 protein: ASSFGTSGYNEQF
V gene: TRBV5-6; D gene: -; J gene: TRBJ1-2; CDR3 protein: ASSLGPGDYGYT
V gene: TRBV7-2; D gene: -; J gene: TRBJ1-1; CDR3 protein: ASSLGHSNTEAF
V gene: TRBV11-1; D gene: TRBD1; J gene: TRBJ2-2; CDR3 protein: ASSVQGANTGELF
V gene: TRBV7-2; D gene: -; J gene: TRBJ2-7; CDR3 protein: ASSFSVSYEQY
V gene: TRBV6-5; D gene: -; J gene: TRBJ1-1; CDR3 protein: ASHRGGGAF
V gene: TRBV4-3; D gene: -; J gene: TRBJ2-2; CDR3 protein: ASSQDDLSTGELF
V gene: TRBV19; D gene: -; J gene: TRBJ1-2; CDR3 protein: ASGQGSGVGSGYT
V gene: TRBV7-2; D gene: -; J gene: TRBJ2-7; CDR3 protein: ASSQGWGAYEQY
V gene: TRBV6-5; D gene: TRBD1; J gene: TRBJ1-4; CDR3 protein: ASSSGQGEEKLF
V gene: TRBV5-1; D gene: TRBD1; J gene: TRBJ2-6; CDR3 protein: ASSLLRDRVESGANVLT
V gene: TRBV9; D gene: TRBD2; J gene: TRBJ2-1; CDR3 protein: ASSVAGGHYNEQF
V gene: TRBV6-5; D gene: -; J gene: TRBJ1-4; CDR3 protein: ASSGPGAVAEKLF
V gene: TRBV5-1; D gene: -; J gene: TRBJ2-2; CDR3 protein: ASGSSAGLNTGELF
V gene: TRBV6-1; D gene: -; J gene: TRBJ1-5; CDR3 protein: ASSEFRQLSNQPQH
V gene: TRBV29-1; D gene: -; J gene: TRBJ1-6; CDR3 protein: AMTSYNSPLH
V gene: TRBV27; D gene: -; J gene: TRBJ1-3; CDR3 protein: ASSLSRVDTIY
V gene: TRBV3-1/TRBV3-2; D gene: TRBD1; J gene: TRBJ1-6; CDR3 protein: ASSQTGTVYNSPLH
V gene: TRBV5-3; D gene: -; J gene: TRBJ2-2; CDR3 protein: ARSLVQGRPGAGELF
V gene: TRBV7-6; D gene: -; J gene: TRBJ2-5; CDR3 protein: ASNQGGSNAGTQY